One and the same sample provided the 25 T cell receptor beta chains below, sequenced in a study of T-cell reconstitution after alpha-beta-depleted transplantation in children. As it was prepared, the TCRbeta library received unique molecular identifiers. TCRdb called the PCR reads again in MiXCR, with one record for every CDR3 protein. Among 300,000 or so distinct CDR3 sequences, nearly 10% were seen once, and the ten largest hold roughly a tenth. This specimen consisted of PBMCs from the stem cell graft donor, obtained from the stem cell graft. The receptors originated from a human donor who donated a stem cell graft to a child with SCID.

This clonotype was observed many times. J is TRBJ2-5 and V is TRBV5-1, with 9 bases lining up with TRBD1. CDR1 and CDR2 from the germline V gene are SGHRS and YFSETQ. This CDR3 is built from 17 residues. V trimming: 4 bases; J trimming: 1 base; junction bases outside the gene matches: 11. The CDR3 is CASSLGQGIGFQETQYF. The CDR3 region has the DNA TGCGCCAGCAGCCTTGGACAGGGGATCGGTTTCCAAGAGACCCAGTACTTC.

Remarks on this clonotype: It may be a read error: a sequence one base away is much more abundant. The chain employs TRBV7-3 and TRBJ2-5; D uncertain. Germline assignment: CDR1 SGHTA and CDR2 FQGTGA. V was cut by 3 bases and J by 5 bases, with 10 bases left in between. The CDR3 has 13 amino acids. CDR3: CASSFPESETQYF. Written as DNA, the CDR3 is TGTGCCAGCAGCTTTCCGGAATCGGAGACCCAGTACTTC.

A few counts support this clonotype. The chain uses TRBV3-1 and TRBJ1-2; the match to TRBD1 covers 7 bases. With 4 bases clipped from V and 0 bases from J, the junction kept 8 bases outside the gene matches. CDR1 and CDR2 from the germline V gene are LGHDT and YNNKEL (reference sequence). CDR3 length: 16 residues. The CDR3 spells CASSPLWTGSNYGYTF. The CDR3 coding sequence is TGTGCCAGCAGCCCCCTTTGGACAGGTTCTAACTATGGCTACACCTTC.

This clonotype was detected many times. This chain joins TRBV9 and TRBJ2-7, with TRBD1 as a possible D gene (6 bases). Germline lookup yields CDR1 SGDLS and CDR2 YYNGEE. V was shortened by 0 bases and J by 5 bases, with 9 bases between the two germline ends. The CDR3 contains 13 residues. This chain's CDR3 is CASSVVSGDEQYF. DNA for the CDR3: TGTGCCAGCAGCGTAGTCTCAGGGGACGAGCAGTACTTC.

Only a few counts were recorded for this clonotype. The V and J genes are TRBV20-1 and TRBJ2-7, with TRBD1 identical over 8 bases. The CDR3 totals 14 residues. Germline values: CDR1 DFQATT, CDR2 SNEGSKA (reference sequence). The J segment lost 4 bases and the V segment lost 5 bases, leaving 10 bases of the junction unmatched. CDR3: CSAPPPGQVYEQYF. The CDR3 region has the DNA TGCAGTGCTCCACCTCCGGGACAGGTATACGAGCAGTACTTC.

This clonotype was seen a handful of times. The rearrangement links TRBV18 to TRBJ1-1, with D unclear. Trimming took 2 bases from V and 0 from J, leaving 7 bases between them. This CDR3 has 14 residues. The V gene's germline CDR1 is KGHSH and CDR2 LQKENI. CDR3: CASSPRQMNTEAFF. Here the CDR3 DNA reads TGTGCCAGCTCACCAAGGCAGATGAACACTGAAGCTTTCTTT.

This clonotype was observed a handful of times. The chain carries TRBV7-9 and TRBJ2-1, with D perhaps matching TRBD2 (6 bases). V gave up 7 bases and J gave up 10 bases, with 14 bases separating them. This CDR3 has 12 amino acids. Germline V CDR1 and CDR2: SEHNR, FQNEAQ (reference sequence). Written as DNA, the CDR3 is TGTGCCAGCAACCGGAGGGACGGGGAGCAGTTCTTC. Encoded protein: CASNRRDGEQFF.

The J gene is TRBJ2-7, the V gene TRBV7-2, with 9 bases matching TRBD2. Per the germline V gene, CDR1 is SGHTA and CDR2 is FQGNSA. This CDR3 has 15 amino acids. Germline trimming cut 5 bases from V and 2 bases from J; bases unmatched to any gene: 7. This CDR3 reads CASSSIAGAPYEQYF. CDR3 nucleotides: TGTGCCAGCAGCAGTATAGCGGGGGCCCCCTACGAGCAGTACTTC.

The chain employs TRBV11-2 and TRBJ2-6; D is uncertain. Per the germline V gene, CDR1 is SGHAT and CDR2 is FQNNGV. Trimming took off 3 bases at V and 0 bases at J, with 6 bases between the two ends. The CDR3 contains 15 residues. The CDR3 DNA reads as TGTGCCAGCAGCTTGAGAAACTCTGGGGCCAACGTCCTGACTTTC. This codes for CASSLRNSGANVLTF.

The V call is TRBV9, the J call TRBJ2-3; 8 nucleotides match TRBD1. Losses at the gene ends were 0 bases for V and 5 bases for J; bases not matched to a gene: 5. The CDR3 is 15 amino acids. Germline loops: CDR1 SGDLS, CDR2 YYNGEE. The CDR3 bases are TGTGCCAGCAGCGTAGCAGGACAGGGAAGAGATACGCAGTATTTT. Protein product: CASSVAGQGRDTQYF.

This clonotype was counted at least ten times. The V and J genes are TRBV12-3 or TRBV12-4 and TRBJ2-4; TRBD1 aligns across 7 bases. The CDR3 runs to 13 residues. Losses at the gene ends were 6 bases for V and 6 bases for J; bases not matched to a gene: 5. CDR3 bases: TGTGCCAGCAGCACGGGACAGTTAAACATTCAGTACTTC. This codes for CASSTGQLNIQYF.

The gene calls are TRBV15 and TRBJ1-5; D unresolved. This CDR3 spans 18 amino acids. Trimming pared 1 base from V and 0 bases from J, leaving 16 bases between. Germline CDR1 reads LNHNV; CDR2 reads YYDKDF (reference sequence). CDR3 sequence reads: CATSRGSGQFFSNQPQHF. CDR3 in DNA: TGTGCCACCAGCAGAGGGTCGGGTCAGTTCTTTAGCAATCAGCCCCAGCATTTT. The variable domain in full, with the rest retrieved from reference TRBV15 and TRBJ1-5, is DAMVIQNPRYQVTQFGKPVTLSCSQTLNHNVMYWYQQKSSQAPKLLFHYYDKDFNNEADTPDNFQSRRPNTSFCFLDIRSPGLGDTAMYLCATSRGSGQFFSNQPQHFGDGTRLSIL.

In this sample, this clonotype turned up many times. This rearrangement joins TRBV12-3 or TRBV12-4 to TRBJ2-1, with 7 bases fitting TRBD2. After removal of 5 bases from V and 5 bases from J, the junction contained 0 bases not matched to a gene. The CDR3 extends over 12 amino acids. CDR3 DNA sequence: TGTGCCAGCAGTACTAGCGACAATGAGCAGTTCTTC. Its translation is CASSTSDNEQFF.

This clonotype was counted between two and nine times. The chain combines TRBV4-1 with TRBJ2-2, with no clear D. This CDR3 is built from 15 residues. The V end lost 5 bases, the J end lost 1 base, and 11 bases lay between the germline ends. Per germline, CDR1 MGHRA and CDR2 YSYEKL. CDR3 DNA sequence: TGCGCCAGCAGCGACCCGTTTTTGAACACCGGGGAGCTGTTTTTT. Translating it yields CASSDPFLNTGELFF.

On this clonotype: Just one base apart from a much larger clone, this may be a read error. The chain is built from TRBV5-1 and TRBJ1-1; possible D gene TRBD1, 6 bases. Germline V gene data show CDR1 as SGHRS and CDR2 as YFSETQ. The CDR3 runs 14 residues. DNA for the CDR3: TGCGCCAGCAGCCCTGGACAGCAGAACACTGAAGCTCTCTTT. It specifies CASSPGQQNTEALF.

This clonotype was detected only a few times. V is TRBV10-2 and J is TRBJ1-2; 8 bases match TRBD1. Trimming cost V 6 bases and J 11 bases; bases outside gene matches: 5. The CDR3 spans 11 residues. Germline V lookup: CDR1 WSHSY, CDR2 SAAADI. CDR3 in DNA: TGCGCCAGCAGAGAGAACAGGGGGTACACCTTC. This codes for CASRENRGYTF.

This clonotype has just a few counts. The chain combines TRBV10-3 with TRBJ2-1; a possible D gene is TRBD1 (7 bases). This CDR3 is built from 15 residues. Trimming shortened V by 7 bases and J by 5 bases, and 18 bases separated the two germline ends. The germline CDR1 and CDR2 sequences are ENHRY and SYGVKD. Here the CDR3 reads CAIMVRQGGNNEQFF. The CDR3 DNA sequence: TGTGCCATCATGGTTCGACAGGGCGGGAACAATGAGCAGTTCTTC.

This clonotype appeared many times. The chain carries TRBV7-9 and TRBJ1-6, with a possible D match to TRBD1 (6 bases). Between the trimmed V and J ends, which lost 8 bases and 9 bases, there was a span of 14 bases. Germline CDR1 and CDR2: SEHNR and FQNEAQ (reference sequence). This CDR3 spans 13 amino acids. The CDR3 spells CASRTEGLSPLHF. The CDR3 region has the DNA TGTGCCAGCCGGACAGAGGGACTTTCACCCCTCCACTTT.

This clonotype was observed a handful of times. The chain links TRBV2 to TRBJ2-2; D remains ambiguous. V was trimmed by 4 bases and J by 6 bases, leaving 3 bases between them. This CDR3 region has 11 residues. From germline, CDR1 is SNHLY and CDR2 FYNNEI. CDR3 nucleotide sequence: TGTGCCAGCAGTGTTGCCGGGGAGCTGTTTTTT. Translation gives CASSVAGELFF.

The CDR3 reads CASSVEGTKKETQYF. The CDR3 bases are TGTGCCAGCAGCGTAGAAGGGACTAAGAAAGAGACCCAGTACTTC. J is TRBJ2-5 and V is TRBV9; 7 bases are shared with TRBD2. V lost 0 bases, J lost 3 bases, and 5 bases stayed unmatched. CDR3 length equals 15 residues. Germline values: CDR1 SGDLS, CDR2 YYNGEE.

This clonotype appeared a few times. The chain uses TRBV5-1 and TRBJ2-7; no definite D call. The CDR3 sequence is 9 residues long. Germline V lookup: CDR1 SGHRS, CDR2 YFSETQ. Trimming pared 8 bases from V and 3 bases from J, leaving 3 bases between. The CDR3 sequence is CARYYEQYF. CDR3 bases: TGCGCCAGGTACTACGAGCAGTACTTC.

The rearrangement joins TRBV5-1 to TRBJ1-1; D possibly corresponds to TRBD1 (5 bases). CDR1 is SGHRS and CDR2 is YFSETQ in the germline V gene. The CDR3 consists of 16 residues. Trimming stripped 2 bases from V and 1 base from J, with 15 bases between. CDR3 loop: CASSLGAGQRNTEAFF. CDR3 DNA: TGCGCCAGCAGCTTAGGGGCAGGGCAGAGGAACACTGAAGCTTTCTTT.

This clonotype was seen repeatedly, ten times or more. The J gene is TRBJ2-3, the V gene TRBV29-1, with no clear D. V lost 4 bases to trimming and J lost 4 bases, with 6 bases between them. The germline V gene encodes CDR1 SQVTM and CDR2 ANQGSEA. The CDR3 is made up of 11 amino acids. CDR3 sequence reads: CSVGLADTQYF. The CDR3, as DNA: TGCAGCGTTGGGCTGGCAGATACGCAGTATTTT.

J is TRBJ2-2 and V is TRBV4-1; 11 nucleotides line up with TRBD2. From germline, CDR1 is MGHRA and CDR2 YSYEKL. V was clipped by 2 bases and J by 6 bases; unmatched bases: 5. There are 16 residues in the CDR3. The CDR3 DNA follows: TGCGCCAGCAGCCAAATCGAGACTAGCGGGGCCGGGGAGCTGTTTTTT. It codes for CASSQIETSGAGELFF.

The chain uses TRBV7-2 and TRBJ2-1, with D possibly TRBD2 on 6 matching bases. Germline values: CDR1 SGHTA, CDR2 FQGNSA. With 0 bases removed from V and 5 bases from J, the gap between germline ends came to 14 bases. This CDR3 spans 16 amino acids. CDR3 in DNA: TGTGCCAGCAGCTTAGCAATTGGGACGGGAGACAATGAGCAGTTCTTC. Its protein product is CASSLAIGTGDNEQFF.